The 30 T cell receptor beta chains presented below share a single source sample, sequenced in a study of blood T cell repertoires in COVID-19. The assay was immunoSEQ multiplex PCR, and TCRdb's table has in-frame clones only and misses some. The sample records around 160,000 clones, over 80% being singletons. The sequencing input was peripheral blood. The receptors originated from a woman aged 40 to 50 with active or convalescent COVID-19.

J is TRBJ2-1 and V is TRBV24-1, with D possibly being TRBD1 (6 bases). The germline CDR1 and CDR2 sequences are KGHDR and SFDVKD. V gave up 5 bases and J gave up 9 bases, with 13 bases separating them. This CDR3 region has 13 residues. The CDR3 sequence: CATSVPGGGEQFF. CDR3 DNA sequence: TGTGCCACCAGTGTACCTGGGGGCGGTGAGCAGTTCTTC.

This rearrangement joins TRBV9 to TRBJ2-2; maybe TRBD1 (6 bases). CDR3 length: 17 residues. V was cut by 4 bases and J by 3 bases, with 19 bases left in between. CDR1 is SGDLS and CDR2 is YYNGEE in the germline V gene. The CDR3 spells CASSLLTGFHDTGELFF. Written as DNA, the CDR3 is TGTGCCAGCAGCTTATTAACAGGGTTTCACGACACCGGGGAGCTGTTTTTT.

CDR3 sequence: CASSETTSGAPYEQYF. The CDR3 nucleotides read TGTGCCAGCAGCGAAACAACTAGCGGGGCTCCCTACGAGCAGTACTTC. The J gene is TRBJ2-7, the V gene TRBV28; 10 nucleotides align to TRBD2. CDR1 MDHEN and CDR2 SYDVKM come from the germline V gene. V was pared by 6 bases and J by 2 bases, with 10 bases of the junction left unmatched. This CDR3 has 16 residues.

CDR3 nucleotide sequence: TGTGCCAGCAGTGTAAGGGGGACCGGGACTAGCGTGACAGATACGCAGTATTTT. As protein: CASSVRGTGTSVTDTQYF. The chain couples TRBV2 to TRBJ2-3, with 10 bases fitting TRBD2. The germline V gene has CDR1 SNHLY and CDR2 FYNNEI. V lost 4 bases, J lost 3 bases, and 13 bases stayed unmatched. The CDR3 has 18 amino acids.

V is TRBV5-4 and J is TRBJ1-3; tentative D call: TRBD1 (6 bases). Germline CDR1 is SGHNT and CDR2 is YYREEE (reference sequence). The CDR3 loop spans 17 amino acids. The V and J ends lost 0 bases and 2 bases respectively, with 15 bases between them. CDR3 DNA: TGTGCCAGCAGCTTGGACCCCGGGGGGGCGGCTGGAAACACCATATATTTT. Its translation is CASSLDPGGAAGNTIYF.

This chain links TRBV18 with TRBJ1-1; TRBD1 matches at 7 bases. The V gene's germline CDR1 is KGHSH and CDR2 LQKENI. The CDR3 has 14 residues. V shed 6 bases and J 0 bases; nucleotides not matched to a gene: 4. The CDR3, as DNA: TGTGCCAGCTCCGGACAGGAGATGAACACTGAAGCTTTCTTT. Encoded protein: CASSGQEMNTEAFF.

The chain combines TRBV24-1 with TRBJ2-1, with 9 bases lining up with TRBD1. CDR1 is KGHDR and CDR2 is SFDVKD in the germline V gene. V lost 4 bases, J lost 3 bases, and 6 bases stayed unmatched. The CDR3 covers 16 residues. The CDR3 sequence is CATSDPVGQGYNEQFF. For the CDR3, the DNA is TGTGCCACCAGTGACCCGGTGGGACAGGGCTACAATGAGCAGTTCTTC.

This chain uses TRBV4-1 with TRBJ2-1; D perhaps matches TRBD2 (6 bases). Germline-derived CDR1 and CDR2 are MGHRA and YSYEKL. The CDR3 sequence is 14 residues long. Between the trimmed V and J ends, which lost 6 bases and 10 bases, there was a span of 19 bases. The CDR3 protein is CASRRGPSTAEQFF. The CDR3 bases are TGCGCCAGCAGGCGGGGACCATCGACTGCCGAGCAGTTCTTC.

This sequence joins TRBV5-1 and TRBJ1-2; no clear D gene. Trimming pared 0 bases from V and 5 bases from J, leaving 23 bases between. The germline gives CDR1 SGHRS, CDR2 YFSETQ. The CDR3 has 18 residues. The CDR3 sequence is CASSLGRQTQIFSYGYTF. Written as DNA, the CDR3 is TGCGCCAGCAGCTTGGGCCGACAAACCCAGATCTTTAGTTATGGCTACACCTTC.

V and J are TRBV6-5 and TRBJ2-7; D is ambiguous. CDR3 size: 16 residues. The V gene's germline CDR1 is MNHEY and CDR2 SVGAGI. V was cut by 0 bases and J by 1 base, with 13 bases left in between. This CDR3 is CASSYSMVAHSYEQYF. The CDR3 DNA is TGTGCCAGCAGTTACTCGATGGTAGCCCATTCCTACGAGCAGTACTTC.

This sequence joins TRBV11-2 and TRBJ2-3; TRBD2 aligns across 8 bases. The CDR3 sequence is 15 residues long. After removal of 4 bases from V and 3 bases from J, the junction contained 6 bases not matched to a gene. Germline lookup yields CDR1 SGHAT and CDR2 FQNNGV. CDR3 in DNA: TGTGCCAGCAGCTACGTGGCGGGGGGTACAGATACGCAGTATTTT. This gives the protein CASSYVAGGTDTQYF.

This clone was found once. The chain has TRBV5-6 and TRBJ2-2, with TRBD2 identical over 11 bases. CDR1 is SGHDT and CDR2 is YYEEEE in the germline V gene. V was pared by 0 bases and J by 7 bases, with 8 bases of the junction left unmatched. CDR3 length: 17 residues. The CDR3 DNA reads TGTGCCAGCAGCTTGGCTAGCGGGGGGCCCGGTGGCGGGGAGCTGTTTTTT. Protein: CASSLASGGPGGGELFF.

V usage is TRBV11-2 and J usage is TRBJ2-3; D might be TRBD2 (5 bases). V was trimmed by 7 bases and J by 4 bases, leaving 18 bases between them. This CDR3 region has 15 residues. The germline gives CDR1 SGHAT, CDR2 FQNNGV. The CDR3 nucleotides read TGTGCCAGCACCAGATCCCGGGGTAACGCAGATACGCAGTATTTT. It codes for CASTRSRGNADTQYF.

The chain joins TRBV4-3 to TRBJ2-3, with TRBD2 as a possible D gene (5 bases). There are 15 residues in the CDR3. V was pared by 4 bases and J by 9 bases, with 20 bases between. From germline, CDR1 is LGHNA and CDR2 YSLEER. CDR3 coding DNA: TGCGCCAGCAGCCCCTCCGGGCCGACCTCGGGAACGCAGTATTTT. Protein sequence: CASSPSGPTSGTQYF.

The chain links TRBV27 to TRBJ1-1, with TRBD1 matching 9 bases. The CDR3 runs 14 residues. Losses at the gene ends were 5 bases for V and 5 bases for J; bases not matched to a gene: 6. CDR1 and CDR2 from the germline V gene are MNHEY and SMNVEV (reference sequence). The CDR3 is CASSPGQGRTEAFF. DNA of the CDR3: TGTGCCAGCAGTCCCGGACAGGGGCGGACTGAAGCTTTCTTT.

In DNA, the CDR3 is TGCGCCAGCAGCTTGGCCCGCGTCCATGAGCAGTTCTTC. It encodes CASSLARVHEQFF. The gene calls are TRBV5-1 and TRBJ2-1, with D unclear. Germline V gives CDR1 SGHRS, CDR2 YFSETQ. There are 13 residues in the CDR3. V lost 0 bases, J lost 8 bases, and 9 bases lay in between.

The chain joins TRBV13 to TRBJ1-2, with 10 nucleotides matching TRBD1. V lost 4 bases, J lost 6 bases, and 11 bases stayed unmatched. The germline V gene encodes CDR1 PRHDT and CDR2 FYEKMQ (reference sequence). The CDR3 runs 16 residues. CDR3 amino acids: CASSSFGTGAENGYTF. CDR3 nucleotide sequence: TGTGCCAGCAGCTCCTTCGGGACAGGGGCAGAGAATGGCTACACCTTC.

V is TRBV7-2 and J is TRBJ1-6; no clear D. CDR3 size: 18 residues. Germline V gene sequence: CDR1 SGHTA, CDR2 FQGNSA. Between the trimmed V and J ends, which lost 1 base and 10 bases, there was a span of 23 bases. The CDR3, as DNA: TGTGCCAGCAGCTTAGGCGGGTATTCGGTAAATCGTCTCTCACCCCTCCACTTT. It codes for CASSLGGYSVNRLSPLHF.

As regards this clone: This sample includes further DNA sequences coding for the same CDR3. J is TRBJ1-1 and V is TRBV6-5, with D possibly TRBD1 on 5 matching bases. Germline CDR1 reads MNHEY; CDR2 reads SVGAGI. Trimming shortened V by 4 bases and J by 4 bases, and 7 bases separated the two germline ends. The CDR3 has 12 amino acids. For the CDR3, the DNA is TGTGCCAGCAGTTCGGGGGGCACTGAAGCTTTCTTT. Translation gives CASSSGGTEAFF.

The chain is built from TRBV6-1 and TRBJ1-2, with D perhaps matching TRBD1 (5 bases). The CDR3 is made up of 15 amino acids. V gave up 1 base and J gave up 4 bases, with 13 bases separating them. Germline V gene sequence: CDR1 MNHNS, CDR2 SASEGT. In nucleotides, the CDR3 is TGTGCCAGCAGTGAAGAACTGGGGCGAGGCTATGGCTACACCTTC. Translating it yields CASSEELGRGYGYTF.

The chain carries TRBV30 and TRBJ1-6; TRBD1 is a possible D gene (6 bases). Trimming removed 1 base from V and 2 bases from J, with 9 bases in between. This CDR3 has 15 amino acids. The germline gives CDR1 GTSNPN, CDR2 SVGIG (reference sequence). The CDR3 nucleotides read TGTGCCTGGAGTGGACAGGCCGCCTATAATTCACCCCTCCACTTT. It encodes CAWSGQAAYNSPLHF.

This chain links TRBV6-5 with TRBJ1-2; the D is unclear. The CDR3 is 13 amino acids. Germline CDR1 reads MNHEY; CDR2 reads SVGAGI. Trimming shortened V by 8 bases and J by 0 bases, and 10 bases separated the two germline ends. The CDR3 DNA follows: TGTGCCAGCCAACCAGGTGCTAACTATGGCTACACCTTC. Its translation is CASQPGANYGYTF.

The chain recombines TRBV30 with TRBJ1-6; weak D call: TRBD1 (5 bases). The ends were cut back, 2 bases at V and 7 bases at J, with 18 bases in the middle. Germline lookup yields CDR1 GTSNPN and CDR2 SVGIG (reference sequence). The CDR3 spans 16 residues. This chain's CDR3 is CAWSLRLDIPNSPLHF. The DNA for the CDR3 is TGTGCCTGGAGTCTGAGGCTGGACATCCCCAATTCACCCCTCCACTTT.

The gene calls are TRBV27 and TRBJ2-1, with TRBD2 matching over 12 bases. CDR1 and CDR2 (germline): MNHEY, SMNVEV (reference sequence). The V segment lost 7 bases and the J segment 16 bases; nucleotides outside the gene matches: 14. CDR3 length: 14 residues. The CDR3 is CASMGLGLAGTIFF. The CDR3 DNA sequence: TGTGCCAGCATGGGACTCGGACTAGCGGGGACAATCTTCTTC.

This chain uses TRBV5-1 with TRBJ2-1; TRBD2 aligns across 14 bases. CDR1 and CDR2 (germline): SGHRS, YFSETQ. The CDR3 consists of 17 residues. V shed 0 bases, J shed 7 bases, and the junction held 6 bases outside the gene matches. The CDR3 reads CASSLATSGGARNEQFF. The DNA of the CDR3 is TGCGCCAGCAGCTTGGCGACTAGCGGGGGGGCGCGGAATGAGCAGTTCTTC.

The chain has TRBV2 and TRBJ2-7, with TRBD2 as a possible D gene (6 bases). The V gene's germline CDR1 is SNHLY and CDR2 FYNNEI. The CDR3 extends over 14 amino acids. Trimming shortened V by 8 bases and J by 2 bases, and 16 bases separated the two germline ends. CDR3 loop: CASLRDAGTYEQYF. The CDR3 region has the DNA TGTGCCAGCCTCCGGGACGCGGGGACCTACGAGCAGTACTTC. Full variable domain (missing parts from reference TRBV2 and TRBJ2-7): EPEVTQTPSHQVTQMGQEVILRCVPISNHLYFYWYRQILGQKVEFLVSFYNNEISEKSEIFDDQFSVERPDGSNFTLKIRSTKLEDSAMYFCASLRDAGTYEQYFGPGTRLTVT.

The table lists this clone with a few counts. The chain is built from TRBV4-1 and TRBJ2-3, with 12 positions matching TRBD2. This CDR3 is built from 17 residues. Germline CDR1 is MGHRA and CDR2 is YSYEKL. V lost 1 base, J lost 2 bases, and 4 bases stayed unmatched. CDR3 DNA: TGCGCCAGCAGCCAAGGACGGACTAGCGGGAACACAGATACGCAGTATTTT. Translation: CASSQGRTSGNTDTQYF.

V is TRBV19 and J is TRBJ1-2; 9 bases are shared with TRBD1. The CDR3 length is 12 residues. Germline CDR1 and CDR2: LNHDA and SQIVND (reference sequence). Germline trimming cut 9 bases from V and 4 bases from J; bases unmatched to any gene: 3. For the CDR3, the DNA is TGTGCCAGCACGACAGGGGGCTATGGCTACACCTTC. Translating it yields CASTTGGYGYTF.

The chain uses TRBV10-3 and TRBJ2-6, with D unclear. Trimming shortened V by 6 bases and J by 2 bases, and 8 bases separated the two germline ends. Germline V gives CDR1 ENHRY, CDR2 SYGVKD. The CDR3 extends over 14 amino acids. CDR3 DNA: TGTGCCATCAGGACGGAGACTGGGGCCAACGTCCTGACTTTC. This codes for CAIRTETGANVLTF.

The gene calls are TRBV10-2 and TRBJ1-2; the match to TRBD1 covers 7 bases. The CDR3 covers 12 residues. The germline V gene has CDR1 WSHSY and CDR2 SAAADI. V shed 8 bases, J shed 2 bases, and the junction held 2 bases outside the gene matches. In DNA form, the CDR3 reads TGCGCCAGCTTAGGGGGCAACTATGGCTACACCTTC. It is translated as CASLGGNYGYTF.